This is a list of T cell receptor beta chains from one sample in a study of response to subunit inactivated influenza vaccine. From the RT-PCR reads, TCRdb called clonotypes with MiXCR, one entry per CDR3 protein. Here the sample spans hundreds of thousands of distinct CDR3 sequences, about 14% being singletons. The sequences come from PBMCs from blood, collected 14 days before vaccination. The receptors originated from a man aged 45 to 65 who received an inactivated influenza vaccine. CDR3s include the opening cysteine and the closing phenylalanine or tryptophan. D genes are given only for firm matches. Rows give clone size only sometimes, using once, few, many, or a class for an expanded clone.

clone size,J gene,V gene,D gene,CDR3 protein,CDR3 DNA
few,TRBJ2-7,TRBV12-3/TRBV12-4,TRBD1,CASSSTGVFSYEQYF,TGTGCCAGCAGTTCTACAGGGGTATTCTCCTACGAGCAGTACTTC
-,TRBJ2-1,TRBV4-1,TRBD2,CASSLVPVDIAEAGVDNEEFF,TGCGCCAGCAGCCTGGTACCGGTGGATATCGCGGAAGCGGGGGTAGACAATGAGGAGTTCTTC
few,TRBJ1-1,TRBV18,-,CASSPQDRTYTEAFF,TGTGCCAGCTCACCCCAAGACAGGACTTACACTGAAGCTTTCTTT
few,TRBJ2-2,TRBV10-3,TRBD2,CAISERPAGAPGTGELFF,TGTGCCATCAGTGAGAGGCCAGCGGGGGCGCCGGGGACCGGGGAGCTGTTTTTT
-,TRBJ2-3,TRBV7-8,-,CASSLVRLADTQYF,TGTGCCAGCAGCTTAGTCCGGCTAGCGGATACGCAGTATTTT
-,TRBJ1-5,TRBV6-2/TRBV6-3,-,CASSYWGSSNQPQHF,TGTGCCAGCAGTTACTGGGGGTCCAGCAATCAGCCCCAGCATTTT
few,TRBJ2-4,TRBV2,TRBD1,CASSDPGGLAKNIQYF,TGTGCCAGCAGTGATCCAGGGGGCTTAGCGAAAAACATTCAGTACTTC
many,TRBJ2-4,TRBV5-1,TRBD1,CASSLRQGQGNIQYF,TGCGCCAGCAGCTTGCGACAGGGACAAGGAAACATTCAGTACTTC
many,TRBJ2-1,TRBV4-1,-,CASSQEPSSYNEQFF,TGCGCCAGCAGCCAAGAACCCAGCTCCTACAATGAGCAGTTCTTC
few,TRBJ2-2,TRBV6-2/TRBV6-3,-,CATRGITGELFF,TGTGCCACCCGGGGGATCACCGGGGAGCTGTTTTTT